These T cell receptor beta chains were read from a single sample in a study of patients and donors after allogeneic stem cell transplantation. TCRdb itself ran the RT-PCR reads through MiXCR, one entry per CDR3 protein. The sample shows approximately 210,000 distinct CDR3 sequences, 41% of them seen only once. Sequencing input: blood, either unsorted or a sorted T cell fraction (not recorded which). The receptor source for this set is a human donor who was either an allogeneic HSCT recipient or a stem cell or donor lymphocyte infusion donor (not recorded which). It is not recorded whose cells these are; they may come from a transplant donor. Both conserved end residues are part of each CDR3. The D gene is left open where the match is weak. Not every row has a clone size; where given, it reads once, few, many or a size class.

abundance	v_gene	j_gene	d_gene	CDR3aa	CDR3nt
once	TRBV21-1	TRBJ2-3	-	CASSNRQGADTQYF	TGTGCCAGCAGCAATCGGCAGGGCGCAGATACGCAGTATTTT
-	TRBV7-9	TRBJ2-5	-	CASSPRMGPRIGETQYF	TGTGCCAGCAGCCCCAGGATGGGACCTAGGATAGGGGAGACCCAGTACTTC
-	TRBV13	TRBJ1-1	-	CASSPERTEAFF	TGTGCCAGCAGCCCTGAACGAACTGAAGCTTTCTTT
-	TRBV4-1	TRBJ2-1	-	CASSQDQINEQFF	TGCGCCAGCAGCCAAGATCAGATCAATGAGCAGTTCTTC
few	TRBV5-6	TRBJ2-2	-	CASSYGTTGELFF	TGTGCCAGCAGCTATGGGACAACCGGGGAGCTGTTTTTT
few	TRBV28	TRBJ1-3	-	CASSFTFSGNTIYF	TGTGCCAGCAGTTTTACCTTCTCTGGAAACACCATATATTTT
-	TRBV29-1	TRBJ2-1	-	CSVEDSAGPTGFF	TGCAGCGTTGAAGACAGTGCGGGGCCCACGGGGTTCTTC
few	TRBV3-1	TRBJ1-2	-	CASSLQGDGYTF	TGTGCCAGCAGCCTCCAGGGAGATGGCTACACCTTC
-	TRBV29-1	TRBJ1-3	-	CSADGPGNTIYF	TGCAGCGCGGACGGACCTGGAAACACCATATATTTT
-	TRBV5-1	TRBJ2-7	-	CASSPGQIAYEQYF	TGCGCCAGCAGCCCTGGACAGATCGCCTACGAGCAGTACTTC
many	TRBV5-1	TRBJ2-3	TRBD2	CASSLLTSGRTDTQYF	TGCGCCAGCAGCTTACTAACTAGCGGGAGAACAGATACGCAGTATTTT
few	TRBV9	TRBJ2-1	TRBD2	CASSVEGLAGGYNEQFF	TGTGCCAGCAGCGTGGAGGGACTAGCGGGAGGGTACAATGAGCAGTTCTTC
-	TRBV7-2	TRBJ1-5	-	CASSITGSSNQPQHF	TGTGCCAGCAGCATTACAGGATCGAGCAATCAGCCCCAGCATTTT
-	TRBV12-3/TRBV12-4	TRBJ1-5	TRBD1	CASRMTGVNQPQHF	TGTGCCAGCAGGATGACAGGGGTTAATCAGCCCCAGCATTTT
few	TRBV6-1	TRBJ1-6	-	CASSGPGTVLNSPLHF	TGTGCCAGCAGTGGTCCCGGGACGGTCCTTAATTCACCCCTCCACTTT
-	TRBV7-8	TRBJ1-1	-	CASSPTTVMTTEAFF	TGTGCCAGCAGCCCAACTACTGTGATGACCACTGAAGCTTTCTTT
-	TRBV19	TRBJ2-3	-	CASSIDVDTQYF	TGTGCCAGTAGTATAGACGTGGATACGCAGTATTTT
-	TRBV7-2	TRBJ2-1	TRBD2	CASNLAGGIDEQFF	TGTGCCAGCAATTTAGCGGGAGGGATAGATGAGCAGTTCTTC
-	TRBV10-3	TRBJ2-1	TRBD2	CAISETSGPYNEQFF	TGTGCCATCAGTGAGACTAGCGGGCCCTACAATGAGCAGTTCTTC
-	TRBV28	TRBJ1-5	-	CASSLFGGNNQPQHF	TGTGCCAGCAGTTTATTTGGGGGTAACAATCAGCCCCAGCATTTT
once	TRBV5-6	TRBJ2-3	-	CASSPDRRSTDTQYF	TGTGCCAGCAGCCCCGATCGGCGGAGCACAGATACGCAGTATTTT
-	TRBV28	TRBJ1-2	-	CASRPGLIYGYTF	TGTGCCAGCAGGCCGGGACTTATCTATGGCTACACCTTC
once	TRBV7-2	TRBJ2-5	-	CASSNPPQEPQYF	TGTGCCAGCAGCAACCCCCCGCAAGAGCCCCAGTACTTC
-	TRBV12-3/TRBV12-4	TRBJ1-1	TRBD1	CASSLGDRGLRAFF	TGTGCCAGCAGTTTAGGGGACAGGGGTTTACGAGCTTTCTTT